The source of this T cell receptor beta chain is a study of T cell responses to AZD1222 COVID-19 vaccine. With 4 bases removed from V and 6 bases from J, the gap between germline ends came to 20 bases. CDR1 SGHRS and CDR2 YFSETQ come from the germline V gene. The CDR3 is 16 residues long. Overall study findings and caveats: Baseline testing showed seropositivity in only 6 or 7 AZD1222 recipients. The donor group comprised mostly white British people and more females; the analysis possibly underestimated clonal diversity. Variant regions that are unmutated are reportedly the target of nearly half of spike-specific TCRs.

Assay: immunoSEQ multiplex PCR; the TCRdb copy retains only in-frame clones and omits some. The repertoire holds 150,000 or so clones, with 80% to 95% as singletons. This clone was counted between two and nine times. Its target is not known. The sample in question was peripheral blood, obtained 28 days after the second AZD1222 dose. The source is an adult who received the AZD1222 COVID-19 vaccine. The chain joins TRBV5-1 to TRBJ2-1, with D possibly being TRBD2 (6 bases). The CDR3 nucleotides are TGCGCCAGCAGCCCCACCAGCGGGCGTGCCCCCAATGAGCAGTTCTTC. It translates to CASSPTSGRAPNEQFF.